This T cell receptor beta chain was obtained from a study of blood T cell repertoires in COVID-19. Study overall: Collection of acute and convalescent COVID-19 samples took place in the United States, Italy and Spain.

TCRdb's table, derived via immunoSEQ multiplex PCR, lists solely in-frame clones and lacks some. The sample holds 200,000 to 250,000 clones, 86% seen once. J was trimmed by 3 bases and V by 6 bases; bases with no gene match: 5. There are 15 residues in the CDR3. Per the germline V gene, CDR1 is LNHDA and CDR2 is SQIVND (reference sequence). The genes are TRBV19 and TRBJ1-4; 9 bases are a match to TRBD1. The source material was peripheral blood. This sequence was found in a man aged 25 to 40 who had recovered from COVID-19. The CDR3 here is CASRLQGAANEKLFF. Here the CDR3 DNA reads TGTGCCAGTAGGCTACAGGGGGCGGCTAATGAAAAACTGTTTTTT.